This TCR beta chain originates from a study of post-analysis software for immune sequencing data. General observations from the study: Versus controls, multiple sclerosis patients showed significantly lower diversity (normalized Chao1). Controls showed lower frequencies than patients for five or six TRBV segments, and TRBV5-6, TRBV5-1 and TRBV20-1 were among these.

Presence of unique molecular identifiers characterized the TCR beta cDNA libraries. The yield from roughly 1 to 10 million T cells was roughly 0.5 million cDNA molecules in total. TCRdb redid the calling of the PCR reads with MiXCR, one entry per CDR3 protein. The sample carries approximately 730,000 distinct CDR3 sequences, 46% recorded once. Germline V gene data show CDR1 as DFQATT and CDR2 as SNEGSKA (reference sequence). The CDR3 covers 16 residues. V dropped 8 bases and J dropped 1 base, with 21 bases sitting between them. As to this clonotype: Its specificity is unknown.

The chain has TRBV20-1 and TRBJ2-4; no clear D. Sample: blood. The receptor was isolated from a girl between 10 and 17 years old with multiple sclerosis. The CDR3 DNA sequence: TGCAGTTGGGGTGATGGGGATTTAGGGGCCAAAAACATTCAGTACTTC. This translates into CSWGDGDLGAKNIQYF.